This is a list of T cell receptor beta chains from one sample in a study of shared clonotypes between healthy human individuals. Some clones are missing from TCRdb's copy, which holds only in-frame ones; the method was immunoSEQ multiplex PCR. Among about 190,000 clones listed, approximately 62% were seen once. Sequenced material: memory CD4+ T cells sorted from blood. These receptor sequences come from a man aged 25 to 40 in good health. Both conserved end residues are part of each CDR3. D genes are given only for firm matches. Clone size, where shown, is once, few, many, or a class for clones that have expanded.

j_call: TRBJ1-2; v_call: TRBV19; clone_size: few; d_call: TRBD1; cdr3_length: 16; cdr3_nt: TGTGCCAGCACCACTGCGGGACAGGGGGCGATGTATGGCTACACCTTC; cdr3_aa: CASTTAGQGAMYGYTF
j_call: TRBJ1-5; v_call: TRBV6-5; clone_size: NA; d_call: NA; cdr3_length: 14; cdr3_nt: TGTGCCAGCAGTAAACAGGGCCGGGATCAGCCCCAGCATTTT; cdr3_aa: CASSKQGRDQPQHF
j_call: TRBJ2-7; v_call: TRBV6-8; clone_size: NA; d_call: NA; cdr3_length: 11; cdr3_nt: TGTGCCAGCAGCCAAGGTCAAGTACAATCCTTC; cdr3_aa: CASSQGQVQSF
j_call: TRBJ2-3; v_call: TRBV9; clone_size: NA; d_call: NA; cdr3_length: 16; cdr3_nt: TGTGCCAGCAGCGTAGGCCTAGCAGCCCACACAGATACGCAGTATTTT; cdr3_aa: CASSVGLAAHTDTQYF
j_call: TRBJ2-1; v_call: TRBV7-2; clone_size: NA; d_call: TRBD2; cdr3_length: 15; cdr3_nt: TGTGCCAGCAGTCCCTCCCTGGCGGGAGCTCGGGAGCAGTTCTTC; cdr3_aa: CASSPSLAGAREQFF
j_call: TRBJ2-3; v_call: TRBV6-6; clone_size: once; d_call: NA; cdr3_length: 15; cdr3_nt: TGTGCCAGCAGACAGACTAGATTTTCCACAGATACGCAGTATTTT; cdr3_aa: CASRQTRFSTDTQYF
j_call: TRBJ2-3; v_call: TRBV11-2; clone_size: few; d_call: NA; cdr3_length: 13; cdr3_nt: TGTGCCAGCAGCTTAGACATCAGCAATACGCAGTATTTT; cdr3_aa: CASSLDISNTQYF
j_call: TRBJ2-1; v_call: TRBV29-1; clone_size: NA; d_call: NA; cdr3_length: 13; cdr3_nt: TGCAGCGTTGAACAAGACTCCTACAATGAGCAGTTCTTC; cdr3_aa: CSVEQDSYNEQFF
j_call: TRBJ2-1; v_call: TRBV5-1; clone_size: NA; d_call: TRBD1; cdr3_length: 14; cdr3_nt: TGCGCCAGCAGCTCTGACAGGGGGACAAATGAGCAGTTCTTC; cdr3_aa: CASSSDRGTNEQFF
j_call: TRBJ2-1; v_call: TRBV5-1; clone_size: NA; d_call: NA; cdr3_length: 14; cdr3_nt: TGCGCCAGCAGCCGACTTTCGACGGGGCATGAGCAGTTCTTC; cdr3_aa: CASSRLSTGHEQFF
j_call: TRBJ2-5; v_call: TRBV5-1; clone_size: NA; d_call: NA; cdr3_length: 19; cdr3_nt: TGCGCCAGCAGCTTGCGCCCGACGGGGACGGGGACTTTCCAAGAGACCCAGTACTTC; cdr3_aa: CASSLRPTGTGTFQETQYF
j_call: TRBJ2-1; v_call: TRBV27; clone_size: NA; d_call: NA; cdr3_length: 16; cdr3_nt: TGTGCCAGCAGTTTAGCTTTAGGGACACACTACAATGAGCAGTTCTTC; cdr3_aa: CASSLALGTHYNEQFF
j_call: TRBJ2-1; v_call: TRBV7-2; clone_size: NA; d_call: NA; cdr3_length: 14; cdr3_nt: TGTGCCAGCAGCACTAGTCGGGTTGAGAGTGAGCAGTTCTTC; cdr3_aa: CASSTSRVESEQFF
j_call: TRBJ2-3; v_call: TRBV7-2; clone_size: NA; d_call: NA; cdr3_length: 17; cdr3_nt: TGTGCCAGCAGCTCCGTTTTCAGCGGAGGGAGCACAGATACGCAGTATTTT; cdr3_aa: CASSSVFSGGSTDTQYF
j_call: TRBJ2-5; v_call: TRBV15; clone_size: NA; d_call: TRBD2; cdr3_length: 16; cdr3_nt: TGTGCCACCAGCAGAGATCGGACTAGCGGACAAGAGACCCAGTACTTC; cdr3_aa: CATSRDRTSGQETQYF
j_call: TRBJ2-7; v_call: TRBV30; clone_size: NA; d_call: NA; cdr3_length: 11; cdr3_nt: TGTGCCTGGGCCGAACGAGGCGAGCAGTACTTC; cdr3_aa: CAWAERGEQYF
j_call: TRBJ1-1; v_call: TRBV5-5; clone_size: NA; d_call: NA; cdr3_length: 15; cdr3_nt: TGTGCCAGCAGCGGGACCGGACGCCCGAACACTGAAGCTTTCTTT; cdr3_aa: CASSGTGRPNTEAFF
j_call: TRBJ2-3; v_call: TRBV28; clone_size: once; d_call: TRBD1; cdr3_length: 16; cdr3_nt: TGTGCCAGCAGTGCCCCGGGACAGGGGGCCGCAGATACGCAGTATTTT; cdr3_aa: CASSAPGQGAADTQYF
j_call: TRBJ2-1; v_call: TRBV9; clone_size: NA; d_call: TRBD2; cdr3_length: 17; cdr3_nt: TGTGCCAGCAGCGTAACCCCCGCCGGGACTAGGAACAATGAGCAGTTCTTC; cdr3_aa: CASSVTPAGTRNNEQFF
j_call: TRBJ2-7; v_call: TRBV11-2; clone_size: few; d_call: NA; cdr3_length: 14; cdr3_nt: TGTGCCAGCAGCTTGTCCCAGAATAGGTACGAGCAGTACTTC; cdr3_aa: CASSLSQNRYEQYF
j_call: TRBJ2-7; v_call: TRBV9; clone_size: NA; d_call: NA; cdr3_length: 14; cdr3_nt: TGTGCCAGCAGTGTCGCAGGGGCGTCCTACGAGCAGTACTTC; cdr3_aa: CASSVAGASYEQYF
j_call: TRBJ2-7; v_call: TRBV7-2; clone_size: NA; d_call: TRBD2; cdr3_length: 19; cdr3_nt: TGTGCCAGCAGCTTCCCTAGACTAGCGGGAGGCCACCATCCCTACGAGCAGTACTTC; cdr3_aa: CASSFPRLAGGHHPYEQYF
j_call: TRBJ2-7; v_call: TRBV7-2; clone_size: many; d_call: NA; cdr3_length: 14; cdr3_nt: TGTGCCAGCAGCTCAAACAGGGTCTCCTACGAGCAGTACTTC; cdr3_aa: CASSSNRVSYEQYF
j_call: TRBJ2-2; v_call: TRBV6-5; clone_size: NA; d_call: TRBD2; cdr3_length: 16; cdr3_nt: TGTGCCAGCAGTTCGCGACTAGCGGGAGGGCCCGGGGAGCTGTTTTTT; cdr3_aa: CASSSRLAGGPGELFF
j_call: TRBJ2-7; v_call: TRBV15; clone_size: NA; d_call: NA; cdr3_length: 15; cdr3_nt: TGTGCCACCAGCAGAGATCCTGCTAGCGTGTACGAGCAGTACTTC; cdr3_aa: CATSRDPASVYEQYF
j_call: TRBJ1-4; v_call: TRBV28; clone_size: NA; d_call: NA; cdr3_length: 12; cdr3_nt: TGTGCCAGCAAGCAGGCAGGAGAAAAACTGTTTTTT; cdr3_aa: CASKQAGEKLFF
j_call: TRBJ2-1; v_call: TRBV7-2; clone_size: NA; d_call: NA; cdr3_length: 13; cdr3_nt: TGTGCCAGCAGCTTAGGGACAATCAATGAGCAGTTCTTC; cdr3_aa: CASSLGTINEQFF
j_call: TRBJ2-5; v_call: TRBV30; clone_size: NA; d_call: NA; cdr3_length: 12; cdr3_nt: TGTGCCTGGAGAGGTAGATGGGAGACCCAGTACTTC; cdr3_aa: CAWRGRWETQYF
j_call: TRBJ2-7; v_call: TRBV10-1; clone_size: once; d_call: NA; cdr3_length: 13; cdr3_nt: TGCGCCAGCAGTGGGGGTAGCTCACACGAGCAGTACTTC; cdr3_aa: CASSGGSSHEQYF
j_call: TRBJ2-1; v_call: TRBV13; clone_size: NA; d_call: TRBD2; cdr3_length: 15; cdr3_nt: TGTGCCAGCAGCTTAGGCCTAGCGGGTTACAATGAGCAGTTCTTC; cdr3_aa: CASSLGLAGYNEQFF
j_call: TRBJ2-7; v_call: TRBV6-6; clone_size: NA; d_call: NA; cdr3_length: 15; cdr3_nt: TGTGCCAGCAGTTACTCCCCTTTTGGGGGCTACGAGCAGTACTTC; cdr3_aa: CASSYSPFGGYEQYF
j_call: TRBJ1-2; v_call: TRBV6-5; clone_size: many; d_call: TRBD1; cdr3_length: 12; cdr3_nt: TGTGCCAGCAGGACAGGGAATCGAGGCTACACCTTC; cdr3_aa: CASRTGNRGYTF
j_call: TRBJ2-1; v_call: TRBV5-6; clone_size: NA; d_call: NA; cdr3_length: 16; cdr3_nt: TGTGCCAGCAGCTTGTTAGGCTCAGGGGCGCAAAATGAGCAGTTCTTC; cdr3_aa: CASSLLGSGAQNEQFF
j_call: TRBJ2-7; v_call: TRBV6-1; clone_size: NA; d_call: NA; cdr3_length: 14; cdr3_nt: TGTGCCAGCGTCCGGGACCCGACCTCCTACGAGCAGTACTTC; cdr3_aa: CASVRDPTSYEQYF
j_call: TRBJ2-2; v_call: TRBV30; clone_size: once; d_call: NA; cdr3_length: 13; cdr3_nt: TGTGCCTGGAGTGGTAGCAACGCCGGGGAGCTGTTTTTT; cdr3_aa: CAWSGSNAGELFF
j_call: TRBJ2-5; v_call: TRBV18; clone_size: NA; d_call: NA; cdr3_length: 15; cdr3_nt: TGTGCCAGCTCACCTGGGGCCGGAAACCAAGAGACCCAGTACTTC; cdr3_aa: CASSPGAGNQETQYF
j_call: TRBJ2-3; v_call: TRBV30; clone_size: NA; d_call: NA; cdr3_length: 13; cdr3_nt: TGTGCCCTGGCGGTCACCTTTGTGGATACGCAGTATTTT; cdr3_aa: CALAVTFVDTQYF
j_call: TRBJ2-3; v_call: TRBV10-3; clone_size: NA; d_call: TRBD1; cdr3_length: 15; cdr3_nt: TGTGCCATCAGTCGGGACAGCCCCGTCACAGATACGCAGTATTTT; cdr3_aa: CAISRDSPVTDTQYF
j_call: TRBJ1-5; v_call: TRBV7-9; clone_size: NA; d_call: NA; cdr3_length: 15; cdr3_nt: TGTGCCAGCAGCTTAGAACAGGATAGCAATCAGCCCCAGCATTTT; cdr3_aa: CASSLEQDSNQPQHF
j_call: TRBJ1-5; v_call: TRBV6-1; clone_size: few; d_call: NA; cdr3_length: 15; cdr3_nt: TGTGCCAGCAGTGAAGGGGAGGCAAGCAATCAGCCCCAGCATTTT; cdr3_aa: CASSEGEASNQPQHF
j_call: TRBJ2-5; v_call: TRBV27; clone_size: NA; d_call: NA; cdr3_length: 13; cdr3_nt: TGTGCCAGCAGTTTCGGTTTCGGGGAGACCCAGTACTTC; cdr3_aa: CASSFGFGETQYF